Listed below are T cell receptor beta chains from one sample, sequenced in a study of blood T cell repertoires in COVID-19. Data came from immunoSEQ multiplex PCR; TCRdb stores just in-frame clones and leaves some out. The profile shows 75,000 to 95,000 clones, 85% to 90% of them singletons. Sequencing was performed on peripheral blood. The receptors originated from a man aged 50-59 years with active COVID-19. CDR3s include the opening cysteine and the closing phenylalanine or tryptophan. D genes are given only for firm matches. The size of a clone is reported for some rows only, either as once, few or many, or as a class for expanded clones.

j_call | clone_size | d_call | v_call | cdr3_aa | cdr3_nt
TRBJ1-3 | . | . | TRBV14 | CASSQEGRVGNTIYF | TGTGCCAGCAGCCAAGAGGGCAGGGTTGGAAACACCATATATTTT
TRBJ2-3 | . | . | TRBV7-3 | CASSLRGVTDTQYF | TGTGCCAGCAGCTTAAGGGGGGTCACAGATACGCAGTATTTT
TRBJ2-3 | few | . | TRBV6-4 | CASSKGAGGTDTQYF | TGTGCCAGCAGTAAAGGTGCAGGGGGCACAGATACGCAGTATTTT
TRBJ1-2 | . | . | TRBV28 | CASSPLRQEIYGYTF | TGTGCCAGCTCCCCGCTCCGACAGGAGATCTATGGCTACACCTTC
TRBJ1-6 | few | . | TRBV28 | CAASETYNSPLHF | TGTGCCGCGTCAGAGACTTATAATTCACCCCTCCACTTT
TRBJ1-3 | . | . | TRBV6-5 | CASKAGRGSGNTIYF | TGTGCCAGCAAAGCGGGGAGGGGATCTGGAAACACCATATATTTT
TRBJ2-3 | . | . | TRBV5-4 | CAVRGDTQYF | TGTGCCGTCAGGGGAGATACGCAGTATTTT
TRBJ2-1 | few | . | TRBV9 | CASSVGLELDSLDNEQFF | TGTGCCAGCAGCGTAGGGTTGGAACTCGACTCCCTCGACAATGAGCAGTTCTTC
TRBJ2-3 | once | . | TRBV2 | CASTPIEASVPPYF | TGTGCCAGCACCCCGATAGAGGCTAGCGTCCCCCCGTATTTT
TRBJ2-2 | . | . | TRBV27 | CASNRTGELFF | TGTGCCAGCAATCGCACCGGGGAGCTGTTTTTT
TRBJ1-2 | . | . | TRBV9 | CASTPAPHADYGYTF | TGTGCCAGCACCCCGGCCCCCCACGCGGACTATGGCTACACCTTC
TRBJ2-2 | . | . | TRBV4-2 | CASSHALVGGLGGGGELFF | TGTGCCAGCAGCCACGCCCTGGTGGGGGGACTAGGGGGCGGCGGGGAGCTGTTTTTT
TRBJ2-5 | . | . | TRBV24-1 | CATQLARGETQYF | TGTGCCACCCAGCTAGCCCGAGGAGAGACCCAGTACTTC
TRBJ2-1 | . | TRBD1 | TRBV28 | CASSLGTGTFNEQFF | TGTGCCAGCAGTTTAGGGACAGGGACCTTCAATGAGCAGTTCTTC
TRBJ2-5 | . | . | TRBV19 | CASSPRAGQETQYF | TGTGCCAGTAGTCCCCGCGCAGGGCAAGAGACCCAGTACTTC
TRBJ2-2 | . | . | TRBV7-9 | CASSWGLDNTGELFF | TGTGCCAGCAGCTGGGGGCTAGATAACACCGGGGAGCTGTTTTTT
TRBJ2-7 | . | . | TRBV7-9 | CASSLFAGAYEQYF | TGTGCCAGCAGCTTATTCGCAGGGGCCTACGAGCAGTACTTC
TRBJ1-6 | . | TRBD1 | TRBV13 | CASSFRGPLVNSPLHF | TGTGCCAGCAGCTTCAGGGGGCCTTTAGTTAATTCACCCCTCCACTTT
TRBJ1-3 | . | . | TRBV11-2 | CASSLSISGNTIYF | TGTGCCAGCAGCTTATCCATCTCTGGAAACACCATATATTTT
TRBJ1-3 | . | . | TRBV6-5 | CASRNRASGNTIYF | TGTGCCAGCAGAAACAGGGCGTCTGGAAACACCATATATTTT
TRBJ2-7 | once | TRBD1 | TRBV24-1 | CATSGGTGVDYEQYF | TGTGCCACCTCGGGCGGGACAGGGGTGGACTACGAGCAGTACTTC
TRBJ1-2 | once | . | TRBV18 | CASSPGEYGYTF | TGTGCCAGCTCACCCGGAGAGTATGGCTACACCTTC
TRBJ1-1 | . | . | TRBV4-3 | CASSQDRGPEAFF | TGCGCCAGCAGCCAAGATAGGGGCCCCGAAGCTTTCTTT
TRBJ2-2 | . | . | TRBV28 | CASRSSGNTGELFF | TGTGCCAGCAGAAGTAGTGGGAACACCGGGGAGCTGTTTTTT
TRBJ2-4 | . | . | TRBV6-4 | CASSDCEGGAKNIQYF | TGTGCCAGCAGTGACTGCGAGGGAGGAGCCAAAAACATTCAGTACTTC
TRBJ1-5 | . | . | TRBV6-5 | CASRAPGLGNQPQHF | TGTGCCAGCAGAGCCCCGGGACTGGGCAATCAGCCCCAGCATTTT
TRBJ2-7 | . | . | TRBV6-2/TRBV6-3 | CASSYSRVDTVPNYEQYF | TGTGCCAGCAGTTACTCGAGGGTGGATACCGTACCAAACTACGAGCAGTACTTC
TRBJ2-7 | . | TRBD2 | TRBV11-2 | CASSIGLAGVNEQYF | TGTGCCAGCAGCATCGGACTAGCGGGAGTTAACGAGCAGTACTTC
TRBJ1-1 | . | . | TRBV29-1 | CSVVRDFTEAFF | TGCAGCGTTGTCAGGGATTTCACTGAAGCTTTCTTT
TRBJ2-7 | . | . | TRBV28 | CATRYYYEQYF | TGTGCCACCAGATACTACTACGAGCAGTACTTC